A single sample gave rise to the 17 T cell receptor beta chains below, sequenced in a study of blood T cell repertoires in COVID-19. Measured with immunoSEQ multiplex PCR; TCRdb has only the in-frame clones, and not every one. The profile shows just over 150,000 clones, less than 85% of them singletons. The source material was peripheral blood. These receptors originate from a human donor with acute or convalescent COVID-19. The donor label of this sample is uncertain.

The count of this clone is one. CDR3 residues: CASSQDHTRRGSGNTIYF. CDR3 DNA: TGTGCCAGCAGCCAAGATCATACCCGGCGAGGTTCTGGAAACACCATATATTTT. This sequence joins TRBV3-1 (or the pseudogene TRBV3-2) and TRBJ1-3, with D uncertain. V dropped 0 bases and J dropped 1 base, with 16 bases sitting between them. The CDR3 runs 18 residues. CDR1 LGHDT and CDR2 YNNKEL come from the germline V gene (reference sequence).

This clone occurred once. V gene TRBV7-8 combines with J gene TRBJ2-5; D perhaps matches TRBD1 (5 bases). The CDR3 extends over 11 amino acids. Trimming removed 8 bases at V and 3 bases at J, with 7 bases between. The germline V gene encodes CDR1 SGHVS and CDR2 FQNEAQ. CDR3 in amino acids: CASSGKETQYF. CDR3 sequence (DNA): TGTGCCAGCTCAGGGAAAGAGACCCAGTACTTC.

The V and J genes are TRBV5-6 and TRBJ2-6; D possibly corresponds to TRBD1 (6 bases). Trimming took off 8 bases at V and 0 bases at J, with 18 bases between the two ends. This CDR3 has 17 amino acids. CDR1 is SGHDT, CDR2 YYEEEE, per germline. CDR3 loop: CASRRRGGASGANVLTF. In DNA form, the CDR3 reads TGTGCCAGTCGGCGGCGTGGGGGCGCCTCTGGGGCCAACGTCCTGACTTTC.

The table lists this clone with a count of one. The rearrangement joins TRBV19 to TRBJ1-2; D is unresolved. Germline CDR1 LNHDA, CDR2 SQIVND (reference sequence). The CDR3 consists of 13 residues. V shed 7 bases and J shed 2 bases, with 11 bases lying between them. The CDR3 spells CASKEGRNYGYTF. For the CDR3, the DNA is TGTGCCAGTAAGGAGGGCAGGAACTATGGCTACACCTTC.

This clone has more than one count but fewer than ten. The chain uses TRBV5-8 and TRBJ2-7, with D unresolved. This CDR3 is 14 amino acids long. V dropped 2 bases and J dropped 0 bases, with 9 bases sitting between them. CDR1 is SGHTS and CDR2 is YDEGEE in the germline V gene. The CDR3 region is CASSFRRVSYEQYF. The CDR3, as DNA: TGTGCCAGCAGCTTCCGTCGGGTCTCCTACGAGCAGTACTTC.

The chain has TRBV24-1 and TRBJ2-3; 9 bases are a match to TRBD1. This CDR3 spans 16 amino acids. The V segment lost 4 bases and the J segment 3 bases; nucleotides outside the gene matches: 7. Germline CDR1 is KGHDR and CDR2 is SFDVKD. CDR3 in DNA: TGTGCCACCAGTGAACCCGGGACAGGGATAACAGATACGCAGTATTTT. Protein sequence: CATSEPGTGITDTQYF.

The chain employs TRBV3-1 (or the pseudogene TRBV3-2) and TRBJ1-5; no clear D gene. Trimming removed 4 bases at V and 5 bases at J, with 6 bases between. The CDR3 is made up of 12 amino acids. Germline values: CDR1 LGHDT, CDR2 YNNKEL (reference sequence). As DNA, the CDR3 is TGTGCCAGCAGCCGGCTCGATCAGCCCCAGCATTTT. Amino acid sequence: CASSRLDQPQHF.

The rearrangement links TRBV7-8 to TRBJ2-7; tentative D call: TRBD2 (6 bases). The V gene's germline CDR1 is SGHVS and CDR2 FQNEAQ. This CDR3 is 13 amino acids long. Trimming pared 2 bases from V and 4 bases from J, leaving 9 bases between. In DNA, the CDR3 is TGTGCCAGCAGCTTACTAGCGCTGTACGAGCAGTACTTC. Encoded protein: CASSLLALYEQYF.

V is TRBV6-2 or TRBV6-3 and J is TRBJ2-5; D not resolved. The CDR3 runs to 14 residues. V was shortened by 0 bases and J by 5 bases, with 10 bases between the two germline ends. Germline assignment: CDR1 MNHEY and CDR2 SVGEGT. CDR3 sequence: CASSYSGRKETQYF. In DNA form, the CDR3 reads TGTGCCAGCAGTTACTCAGGCAGGAAGGAGACCCAGTACTTC.

The chain has TRBV2 and TRBJ2-1, with 8 bases matching TRBD2. This CDR3 spans 15 amino acids. Trimming removed 6 bases from V and 7 bases from J; junction bases left unmatched: 11. Germline lookup yields CDR1 SNHLY and CDR2 FYNNEI. The CDR3 coding sequence is TGTGCCAGCAGCCCTAGCCGGGGGGGGAATAATGAGCAGTTCTTC. Translated, it gives CASSPSRGGNNEQFF.

The V gene is TRBV2, the J gene TRBJ1-6; a weak D match, TRBD1 (6 bases). Between the trimmed V and J ends, which lost 2 bases and 2 bases, there was a span of 10 bases. Looked up from germline, CDR1 is SNHLY and CDR2 is FYNNEI. There are 16 residues in the CDR3. The CDR3 DNA sequence: TGTGCCAGCAGTGAACCGACAGGCACCTATAATTCACCCCTCCACTTT. Translation gives CASSEPTGTYNSPLHF.

The chain combines TRBV27 with TRBJ2-2, with D unresolved. V was shortened by 5 bases and J by 5 bases, with 12 bases between the two germline ends. The CDR3 totals 14 residues. Germline loops: CDR1 MNHEY, CDR2 SMNVEV (reference sequence). DNA of the CDR3: TGTGCCAGCAGTCCCGAGGTTGATACCGGGGAGCTGTTTTTT. Its translation: CASSPEVDTGELFF.

The CDR3 region is CAWKTGASDTGELFF. The CDR3, as DNA: TGTGCCTGGAAGACAGGGGCTTCAGACACCGGGGAGCTGTTTTTT. V gene TRBV30 combines with J gene TRBJ2-2, with 8 bases matching TRBD1. J gave up 3 bases and V 4 bases, and 7 bases lay outside the gene matches. Germline CDR1 GTSNPN, CDR2 SVGIG (reference sequence). CDR3 size: 15 residues.

The V gene is TRBV2, the J gene TRBJ2-4; TRBD1 aligns across 8 bases. The CDR3 extends over 18 amino acids. Germline CDR1 is SNHLY and CDR2 is FYNNEI. J was trimmed by 1 base and V by 5 bases; bases with no gene match: 13. Here the CDR3 DNA reads TGTGCCAGCAGTTTGACAGGGGTCGCCCCCACGGCCAAAAACATTCAGTACTTC. It specifies CASSLTGVAPTAKNIQYF.

This clone came up a few times. The rearrangement links TRBV19 to TRBJ1-2, with 7 bases matching TRBD1. The CDR3 sequence is 12 residues long. Germline CDR1 reads LNHDA; CDR2 reads SQIVND (reference sequence). With 7 bases clipped from V and 5 bases from J, the junction kept 4 bases outside the gene matches. CDR3 DNA sequence: TGTGCCAGTAAGGACAGGTATTATGGCTACACCTTC. Its translation is CASKDRYYGYTF.

The chain recombines TRBV7-2 with TRBJ1-1; D is possibly TRBD1 (6 bases). Trimming pared 5 bases from V and 5 bases from J, leaving 15 bases between. Looked up from germline, CDR1 is SGHTA and CDR2 is FQGNSA. The CDR3 covers 14 residues. CDR3 sequence reads: CASSAGATGTEAFF. The DNA for the CDR3 is TGTGCCAGCAGCGCAGGGGCGACGGGAACTGAAGCTTTCTTT. Full variable domain (missing parts from reference TRBV7-2 and TRBJ1-1): GAGVSQSPSNKVTEKGKDVELRCDPISGHTALYWYRQSLGQGLEFLIYFQGNSAPDKSGLPSDRFSAERTGGSVSTLTIQRTQQEDSAVYLCASSAGATGTEAFFGQGTRLTVV.

Comment on this clone: Other DNA sequences in the same sample also yield this CDR3. The rearrangement links TRBV7-9 to TRBJ1-4, with TRBD1 identical over 8 bases. The CDR3 covers 15 residues. Looked up from germline, CDR1 is SEHNR and CDR2 is FQNEAQ (reference sequence). The junction had 1 base not matched to a gene; V was cut back by 4 bases and J by 0 bases. The CDR3 reads CASSSQGATNEKLFF. The CDR3 DNA follows: TGTGCCAGCAGCTCACAGGGGGCAACTAATGAAAAACTGTTTTTT.